In this sample, the clone carrying this T cell receptor (beta chain) turned up a few times. Its matching antigen is unknown. Patients chosen for sequencing had CD8+CD57+ cells that had expanded, as shown by flow cytometry. Every patient had severe acquired aplastic anemia. All patients were therapy-naive when blood was sampled. Genomic DNA, the template, was used for profiling of the TCR beta VDJ and CDR3. TCRdb re-analysed the reads in MiXCR, keeping a single row per CDR3 protein. This repertoire shows 220,000 or so distinct CDR3 sequences, 60% to 80% found once; its top ten account for roughly 62%. CDR1 DFQATT and CDR2 SNEGSKA come from the germline V gene (reference sequence). The CDR3 has 13 amino acids. V was pared by 6 bases and J by 3 bases, with 7 bases of the junction left unmatched. The data derive from a study of CD8+CD57+ T cells in acquired aplastic anemia. Study-level information: The DNA of sorted CD4+ and CD8+ cells averaged approximately 3.3 ug.

Regarding the study as a whole: Common to patients and controls were twenty-nine CD8+ CDR3 sequences.

The rearrangement uses TRBV20-1 and TRBJ1-2, with 7 bases aligning to TRBD1. The sequenced sample was sorted CD4+, CD8+, or CD8+CD57+ T cells (not recorded which) from PBMCs. The TCR sequence derives from a human donor with aplastic anemia. The chain's CDR3 is CSASTGAYYGYTF. Written as DNA, the CDR3 is TGCAGTGCCTCCACAGGGGCGTACTATGGCTACACCTTC.